Listed below are T cell receptor beta chains from one sample, sequenced in a study of blood T cell repertoires in COVID-19. Only in-frame clones appear in the TCRdb table, and some are missing; sequencing was by immunoSEQ multiplex PCR. The repertoire holds 200,000 or so clones, with 85% to 90% as singletons. Sequencing was done on a sample of PBMCs or T cells enriched from blood (not recorded which). Receptors were obtained from a woman between 18 and 29 years old in a cohort exposed to, infected with or recovered from COVID-19 (not recorded which). Each CDR3 is given with its conserved first and last residue. The D gene is left open where the match is weak. Clone size, where shown, is once, few, many, or a class for clones that have expanded.

d_gene	abundance	v_gene	len	j_gene	CDR3aa	CDR3nt
NA	NA	TRBV4-2	17	TRBJ1-5	CASSQDHSGRSDQPQHF	TGTGCCAGCAGCCAAGATCACAGCGGACGTTCGGATCAGCCCCAGCATTTT
NA	NA	TRBV7-2	14	TRBJ1-2	CASSFSTLRDGYTF	TGTGCCAGCAGCTTCTCAACCTTGAGGGATGGCTACACCTTC
NA	NA	TRBV2	15	TRBJ1-2	CASMTSAKANYGYTF	TGTGCCAGCATGACTTCGGCAAAAGCTAACTATGGCTACACCTTC
TRBD1	NA	TRBV5-1	19	TRBJ2-3	CASSLLPGQGLSSTDTQYF	TGCGCCAGCAGCTTGCTCCCCGGACAGGGGCTTTCTAGCACAGATACGCAGTATTTT
TRBD2	NA	TRBV15	19	TRBJ2-7	CATSRDRPAGGTSSYEQYF	TGTGCCACCAGCAGAGATCGCCCAGCGGGGGGGACAAGCTCCTACGAGCAGTACTTC
NA	NA	TRBV7-8	16	TRBJ2-7	CASSARQSAPSYEQYF	TGTGCCAGCAGCGCTAGACAGTCCGCGCCCTCCTACGAGCAGTACTTC
NA	few	TRBV5-5	15	TRBJ1-1	CASSLFAGMGTEAFF	TGTGCCAGCAGCTTGTTCGCAGGGATGGGCACTGAAGCTTTCTTT
NA	NA	TRBV4-1	16	TRBJ2-1	CASSQADSYSYNEQFF	TGCGCCAGCAGCCAGGCCGACAGTTACTCCTACAATGAGCAGTTCTTC
NA	NA	TRBV2	10	TRBJ1-1	CASQRGRAFF	TGTGCCAGCCAACGGGGAAGAGCTTTCTTT
TRBD1	once	TRBV9	14	TRBJ2-5	CASSRTGDRETQYF	TGTGCCAGCAGCAGAACAGGGGACAGAGAGACCCAGTACTTC
NA	NA	TRBV6-2/TRBV6-3	15	TRBJ2-3	CASSHRDPRVDTQYF	TGTGCCAGCAGTCACCGGGATCCGCGGGTAGATACGCAGTATTTT
NA	NA	TRBV5-4	16	TRBJ1-2	CASSLPGGPSQLGGTF	TGTGCCAGCAGTCTCCCGGGTGGGCCCTCTCAATTAGGGGGAACCTTC
NA	NA	TRBV12-2	14	TRBJ1-2	CASRLAARDYGYTF	TGTGCAAGTCGCTTAGCGGCCAGGGACTATGGCTACACCTTC
TRBD1	NA	TRBV25-1	14	TRBJ1-4	CASTGRTGYEKLFF	TGTGCCAGCACCGGTCGGACAGGGTATGAAAAACTGTTTTTT
TRBD1	NA	TRBV7-9	14	TRBJ2-1	CASSLKGGAVEQFF	TGTGCCAGCAGCTTAAAAGGGGGCGCGGTTGAGCAGTTCTTC
NA	NA	TRBV7-9	14	TRBJ2-1	CASSLAGGHTQGFF	TGTGCCAGCAGCTTAGCGGGGGGTCACACCCAGGGGTTCTTC
NA	NA	TRBV5-4	14	TRBJ2-6	CASSFTAGANVLTF	TGTGCCAGCAGCTTTACTGCTGGGGCCAACGTCCTGACTTTC
NA	NA	TRBV7-3	16	TRBJ2-2	CASSKTGLSNTGELFF	TGTGCCAGCAGCAAGACGGGACTCTCGAACACCGGGGAGCTGTTTTTT
NA	once	TRBV14	14	TRBJ1-6	CASSQDGLASPLHF	TGTGCCAGCAGCCAAGATGGCCTAGCCTCACCCCTCCACTTT
TRBD1	NA	TRBV7-9	12	TRBJ1-3	CASRQGRNTIYF	TGTGCCAGCAGACAGGGGAGAAACACCATATATTTT
TRBD2	once	TRBV10-3	14	TRBJ2-3	CATLSGGAGDTQYF	TGTGCCACCCTTAGCGGGGGGGCCGGAGATACGCAGTATTTT
TRBD1	NA	TRBV6-5	13	TRBJ2-7	CASSYEGGDEQYF	TGTGCCAGCAGTTATGAAGGGGGCGACGAGCAGTACTTC
NA	NA	TRBV7-3	18	TRBJ2-6	CASSSTGTLLSGANVLTF	TGTGCCAGCAGCTCGACCGGGACACTTCTCTCTGGGGCCAACGTCCTGACTTTC
NA	NA	TRBV11-1	15	TRBJ1-2	CASSLDRPTNYGYTF	TGTGCCAGCAGCTTAGACAGACCGACTAACTATGGCTACACCTTC
TRBD2	NA	TRBV11-2	15	TRBJ2-1	CASRAMGTRVDEQFF	TGTGCCAGCAGGGCTATGGGGACTAGAGTCGATGAGCAGTTCTTC
TRBD2	once	TRBV6-6	11	TRBJ2-2	CASKGGGELFF	TGTGCCAGCAAGGGAGGGGGGGAGCTGTTTTTT
TRBD1	NA	TRBV14	15	TRBJ1-6	CASSPQLQGASPLHF	TGTGCCAGCAGCCCCCAGTTGCAGGGGGCTTCACCCCTCCACTTT
NA	NA	TRBV11-2	18	TRBJ2-7	CASSLFSIRHHRVNEQYF	TGTGCCAGCAGCTTATTTTCCATCCGACATCACAGGGTCAACGAGCAGTACTTC
TRBD2	NA	TRBV19	19	TRBJ2-3	CASSIGGAGGPGHTDTQYF	TGTGCCAGTAGTATAGGGGGAGCGGGGGGGCCAGGGCACACAGATACGCAGTATTTT
NA	NA	TRBV6-5	14	TRBJ1-5	CASINGGLNQPQHF	TGTGCCAGCATAAACGGGGGGCTTAATCAGCCCCAGCATTTT
NA	NA	TRBV3-1/TRBV3-2	19	TRBJ1-4	CASRKERGGPGTPNEKLFF	TGTGCCAGCAGAAAAGAGCGAGGCGGCCCAGGGACACCTAATGAAAAACTGTTTTTT
NA	NA	TRBV5-6	14	TRBJ2-5	CASSLREGDETQYF	TGTGCCAGCAGCTTACGCGAGGGAGACGAGACCCAGTACTTC
TRBD1	NA	TRBV11-1	14	TRBJ2-7	CASSPTTGGTEQYF	TGTGCCAGCAGCCCAACGACAGGGGGGACCGAGCAGTACTTC
NA	NA	TRBV24-1	15	TRBJ2-5	CATSDGQGWQETQYF	TGTGCCACCAGTGATGGTCAGGGTTGGCAAGAGACCCAGTACTTC
NA	few	TRBV25-1	16	TRBJ2-2	CASRGSGEANTGELFF	TGTGCCAGCAGGGGCTCGGGGGAAGCGAACACCGGGGAGCTGTTTTTT
NA	NA	TRBV28	12	TRBJ1-1	CASTLENTEAFF	TGTGCCAGCACCCTAGAGAACACTGAAGCTTTCTTT
NA	NA	TRBV3-1/TRBV3-2	13	TRBJ2-1	CASSLTSYNEQFF	TGTGCCAGCAGCCTTACTAGCTACAATGAGCAGTTCTTC
NA	once	TRBV11-3	13	TRBJ2-1	CASSLDGDNEQFF	TGTGCCAGCAGCTTAGACGGGGACAATGAGCAGTTCTTC
TRBD1	once	TRBV24-1	14	TRBJ2-3	CATSSDRVTDTQYF	TGTGCCACCAGTTCAGACAGGGTCACAGATACGCAGTATTTT
NA	NA	TRBV4-1	15	TRBJ1-1	CASSQGQAANTEAFF	TGCGCCAGCAGCCAAGGACAGGCGGCGAACACTGAAGCTTTCTTT
NA	NA	TRBV10-3	21	TRBJ1-1	CAISSHVPRGTPYLENSEAFF	TGTGCCATCAGCTCCCATGTGCCTAGGGGTACCCCCTACCTAGAGAATTCTGAAGCTTTCTTT
TRBD1	NA	TRBV10-1	16	TRBJ1-1	CASQGDRTGMNTEAFF	TGCGCCAGTCAGGGAGATCGGACAGGGATGAACACTGAAGCTTTCTTT
NA	NA	TRBV28	13	TRBJ1-2	CASSFGNNYGYTF	TGTGCCAGCAGTTTTGGCAATAACTATGGCTACACCTTC
NA	NA	TRBV28	11	TRBJ1-4	CASSGLEKLFF	TGTGCCAGCAGTGGGCTCGAAAAACTGTTTTTT
NA	NA	TRBV11-2	16	TRBJ2-5	CASSLEPPRGSETQYF	TGTGCCAGCAGCTTAGAGCCCCCCCGGGGGAGTGAGACCCAGTACTTC
TRBD1	NA	TRBV5-1	18	TRBJ1-1	CASSFKGQGAAWDTEAFF	TGCGCCAGCAGCTTTAAGGGACAGGGGGCAGCTTGGGACACTGAAGCTTTCTTT
TRBD1	once	TRBV27	15	TRBJ1-5	CASSPGQGVYQPQHF	TGTGCCAGCAGCCCGGGACAGGGGGTTTATCAGCCCCAGCATTTT
TRBD1	NA	TRBV27	13	TRBJ1-5	CASSSDRDQPQHF	TGTGCCAGCAGCTCAGACAGGGATCAGCCCCAGCATTTT
TRBD1	NA	TRBV27	20	TRBJ2-1	CASSTRDRGPSGQSYNEQFF	TGTGCCAGCAGCACAAGGGACAGGGGACCTAGCGGACAGTCCTACAATGAGCAGTTCTTC
NA	few	TRBV28	11	TRBJ1-2	CASTSNYGYTF	TGTGCCAGCACCTCTAACTATGGCTACACCTTC
NA	NA	TRBV19	18	TRBJ2-2	CASSMSRPGGPNTGELFF	TGTGCCAGTAGTATGTCGAGGCCGGGGGGCCCGAACACCGGGGAGCTGTTTTTT
TRBD1	NA	TRBV2	15	TRBJ1-2	CASSEQGAVAYGYTF	TGTGCCAGCAGTGAACAGGGGGCGGTCGCCTATGGCTACACCTTC
TRBD1	NA	TRBV11-3	15	TRBJ2-3	CASATGTGGADTQYF	TGTGCCAGCGCGACCGGGACAGGGGGCGCAGATACGCAGTATTTT
TRBD1	few	TRBV27	18	TRBJ2-1	CASRLWSVPGQVENEQFF	TGTGCCAGCCGACTGTGGTCGGTGCCGGGACAGGTGGAGAATGAGCAGTTCTTC
TRBD2	NA	TRBV19	19	TRBJ2-3	CASSHLGTSGGLSTDTQYF	TGTGCCAGTAGTCACCTGGGGACTAGCGGGGGGCTTAGCACAGATACGCAGTATTTT
NA	NA	TRBV5-1	14	TRBJ1-4	CASSLGATNEKLFF	TGCGCCAGCAGCCTCGGAGCAACTAATGAAAAACTGTTTTTT
NA	NA	TRBV5-1	13	TRBJ2-5	CASRGGQDGTQYF	TGCGCCAGCAGGGGAGGACAGGATGGGACCCAGTACTTC
TRBD1	NA	TRBV2	14	TRBJ1-4	CASRVDRGGEKLFF	TGTGCCAGCAGGGTCGACAGGGGCGGGGAAAAACTGTTTTTT
NA	NA	TRBV9	16	TRBJ1-3	CASSVAPTASGNTIYF	TGTGCCAGCAGCGTAGCTCCTACAGCCTCTGGAAACACCATATATTTT
TRBD1	NA	TRBV2	12	TRBJ2-7	CATGQGSYEQYF	TGTGCCACAGGACAGGGTTCCTACGAGCAGTACTTC